This T cell receptor beta chain was profiled in a study of T cell changes during pregnancy in multiple sclerosis. The V segment lost 0 bases and the J segment 5 bases; nucleotides outside the gene matches: 11. CDR3 length: 17 amino acids. Germline assignment: CDR1 SGHTS and CDR2 YDEGEE. The assay was immunoSEQ multiplex PCR, and TCRdb's table has in-frame clones only and misses some. The table records about 61,000 clones, roughly nine tenths of them present only once. The clonotype was recovered from a female donor in good health, enrolled as a control in a pregnancy study. The sample consisted of peripheral blood, taken in the first trimester of pregnancy. This chain joins TRBV5-8 and TRBJ2-1, with TRBD1 matching over 7 bases. In DNA, the CDR3 is TGTGCCAGCAGCTTGGGACAGGGAGATAGACGGAACAATGAGCAGTTCTTC. As protein: CASSLGQGDRRNNEQFF.